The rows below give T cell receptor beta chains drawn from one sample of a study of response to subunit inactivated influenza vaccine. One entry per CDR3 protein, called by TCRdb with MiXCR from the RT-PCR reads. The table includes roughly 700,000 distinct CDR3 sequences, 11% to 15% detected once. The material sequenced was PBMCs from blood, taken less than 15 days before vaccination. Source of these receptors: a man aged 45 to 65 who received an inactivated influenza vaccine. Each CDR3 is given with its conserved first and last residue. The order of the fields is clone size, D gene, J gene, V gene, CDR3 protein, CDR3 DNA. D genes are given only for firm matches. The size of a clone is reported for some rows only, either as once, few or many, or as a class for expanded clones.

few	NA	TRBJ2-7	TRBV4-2	CASSQDEGMSRQYF	TGTGCCAGCAGCCAAGATGAGGGGATGAGTCGTCAGTACTTC
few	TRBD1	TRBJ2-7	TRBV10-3	CAISRDRGYYEQYF	TGTGCCATCAGCCGGGACAGGGGTTACTACGAGCAGTACTTC
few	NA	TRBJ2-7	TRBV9	CASSVIRDTDYEQYF	TGTGCCAGCAGCGTAATCCGGGACACCGACTACGAGCAGTACTTC
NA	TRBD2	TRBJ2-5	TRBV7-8	CASSLGVAGQTQYF	TGTGCCAGCAGCTTAGGGGTAGCGGGACAGACCCAGTACTTC
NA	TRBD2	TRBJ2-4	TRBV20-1	CSARDSGGKNIQYF	TGCAGTGCTAGAGATAGCGGGGGCAAAAACATTCAGTACTTC
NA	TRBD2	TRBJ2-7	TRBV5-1	CASSLAGGAPLTYEQYF	TGCGCCAGCAGCTTGGCCGGGGGGGCCCCATTGACTTACGAGCAGTACTTC
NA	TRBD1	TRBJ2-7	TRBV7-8	CASSRRRDRPYEQYF	TGTGCCAGCAGCAGACGACGGGACAGGCCGTACGAGCAGTACTTC
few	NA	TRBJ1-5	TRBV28	CASSFFVREARQPQHF	TGTGCCAGCAGTTTTTTTGTCCGCGAGGCCCGTCAGCCCCAGCATTTT
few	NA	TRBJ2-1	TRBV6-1	CASTPLEVSNEQFF	TGTGCCAGCACCCCCCTAGAAGTTAGCAATGAGCAGTTCTTC
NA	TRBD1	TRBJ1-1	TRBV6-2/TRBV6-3	CASRHTYWDRGPEAFF	TGTGCCAGCAGACACACGTACTGGGACAGGGGACCTGAAGCTTTCTTT
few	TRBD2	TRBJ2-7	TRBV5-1	CASSRTSGSGSYEQYF	TGCGCCAGCAGCCGGACTAGCGGGAGCGGCTCCTACGAGCAGTACTTC
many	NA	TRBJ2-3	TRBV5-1	CASSLQRGAMVPDTQYF	TGCGCCAGCAGCCTCCAAAGGGGGGCAATGGTTCCAGATACGCAGTATTTT
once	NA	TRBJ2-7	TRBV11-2	CASSLTDAYEQYF	TGCGCCAGCAGCTTAACTGATGCCTACGAGCAGTACTTC
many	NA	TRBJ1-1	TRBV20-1	CSARVRPSSEAFF	TGCAGTGCTAGAGTCCGACCCAGCTCTGAAGCTTTCTTT
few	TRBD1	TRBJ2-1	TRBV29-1	CSVEGQGAVDEQFF	TGCAGCGTTGAGGGACAGGGGGCTGTCGATGAGCAGTTCTTC
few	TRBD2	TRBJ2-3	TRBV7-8	CATRDILAGPSTDTQYF	TGTGCCACCCGTGACATTCTAGCGGGACCTAGCACAGATACGCAGTATTTT
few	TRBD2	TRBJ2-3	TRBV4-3	CASSQEGVAGVPDTQYF	TGCGCCAGCAGCCAAGAGGGGGTAGCGGGAGTCCCAGATACGCAGTATTTT
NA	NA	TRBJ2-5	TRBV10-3	CAISVGRGRNQETQYF	TGTGCCATCAGTGTGGGCAGGGGACGCAACCAAGAGACCCAGTACTTC
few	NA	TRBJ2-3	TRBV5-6	CASSLWRDLSTDTQYF	TGTGCCAGCAGCTTGTGGCGCGACTTAAGCACAGATACGCAGTATTTT
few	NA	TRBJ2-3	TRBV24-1	CATSDPAGSSTDTQYF	TGTGCCACCAGTGACCCGGCGGGCAGTAGCACAGATACGCAGTATTTT
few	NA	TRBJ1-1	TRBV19	CASKRQIFPNTEAFF	TGTGCCAGTAAGAGACAGATTTTTCCGAACACTGAAGCTTTCTTT
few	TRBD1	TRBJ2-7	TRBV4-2	CASSPQGGQGLFEQYF	TGTGCCAGCAGCCCTCAAGGCGGACAGGGTTTATTCGAGCAGTACTTC
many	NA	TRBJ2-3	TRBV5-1	CASSFGGTDVLDTQYF	TGCGCCAGCAGCTTCGGGGGGACAGACGTCTTGGATACGCAGTATTTT